The present entry profiles one T cell receptor (beta chain) with its context. What this receptor recognizes is not known. No much larger clone exists at a distance of one base, and base qualities are not known. The data were obtained in a study of T cell responses to AZD1222 COVID-19 vaccine (dated by TCRdb to about 2021). Some background on the complete study: Because spike-specific TCR depth and breadth did not differ between the two schedules, AZD1222 recipients who got a second dose at roughly 4 weeks were pooled with those who got a second dose at roughly 12 weeks. A total of under 250 trial participants underwent TCR sequencing, of whom about 210 had received two doses of AZD1222 and around 25 had received two doses of the MenACWY control vaccine. Trial participants were enrolled into age subgroups of 18-55, 56-69 and 70-plus years, which contained approximately 150, 28 and 58 TCR-sequenced participants, respectively. General findings and caveats noted by the study authors: CD4 TCRs associated with the vaccine covered the entire spike protein, and the dominant responses were in regions 160-218 and 743-854. Conclusions about previously exposed vaccinees are limited because only six or seven AZD1222 recipients were SARS-CoV-2 seropositive at baseline. No day 14 peak-response samples were available, so repertoires were characterized only after the peak T cell response. In the small 56-69-year group, the increase in depth fell short of significance, most likely because of low power. Participants were mostly white British, with more females than males. The authors suggested clonal diversity may have been underestimated. After two AZD1222 doses, spike-specific TCR breadth and depth were significantly higher than at day 0 and than in MenACWY recipients. Reportedly, almost half of the unique spike-specific TCRs recognized epitopes lying outside the regions that are mutated in the B.1.351 and B.1.1.7 variants.

According to the study, the label for this sample's time point signals: baseline before first vaccination. Vaccinee samples came from UK trials COV001 and COV002, including a single-blind randomized controlled phase 2/3 trial of AZD1222 (ChAdOx1 nCoV-19) in healthy adults. For TCRbeta chain sequencing, PBMC samples from trial participants were taken at day 0 and at day 28 after the second dose. The CDR3 regions of human TCRbeta chains were analyzed by immunosequencing. The authors' pipeline ran thus. TCRs in the repertoires were compared against a reference library of SARS-CoV-2-specific TCRs that had been generated with the MIRA antigen-specificity platform. Breadth was defined as the fraction of unique TCRs that were SARS-CoV-2-associated, and depth was defined as the fraction of total T cells that were SARS-CoV-2-associated. Each spike-specific TCR was assigned to its reactive spike region and to a CD4 or CD8 class using the MIRA data. Log10-transformed breadth and depth values were compared by one-way ANOVA with Sidak's multiple comparisons tests. TCRdb's version of the immuneACCESS table is confined to in-frame rearrangements and falls short of the full clone set. An unresolved V gene accounts for under half of the shortfall where checked; the remainder is of unknown origin. V, J and clone size are taken as reported in that table, and D and trimming were inferred from the DNA itself. The sample yields some 200,000 clones; approximately 90% were counted once. The biggest ten clones account for roughly 0.99% of the sample.

Via the germline V gene, CDR1 is SGDLS and CDR2 YYNGEE. V is clipped by 2 bases and J by 0 bases, and the sequence between their germline boundaries is 3 bases long. The CDR3 has 14 amino acids, counting the end cysteine and phenylalanine. Only the CDR3 DNA stays, 42 bases, in frame from base 1. In this chain, TRBV9 is recombined with TRBJ1-6, with the D gene not confidently named. This sequence was found in an adult in good health. The sequencing here drew on peripheral blood, taken on day 0 of AZD1222 vaccination. The CDR3 has the sequence CASSVRSYNSPLHF. The DNA is as follows: TGTGCCAGCAGCGTCCGCTCCTATAATTCACCCCTCCACTTT.